The TCR beta chain under discussion was sequenced for a study of regulatory T cells in long-lasting Graves disease. Arm-PCR of CDR3 regions with iRepertoire HTBI primers generated TCR beta libraries. TCRdb passed the multiplex PCR reads through MiXCR, listing each CDR3 protein once. Here the sample spans about 500,000 distinct CDR3 sequences, around 12% being singletons. Time point of the sample: newly diagnosed GD, antithyroid drugs for less than 3 months. RNA from PBMCs was the source of the TCR library. This clonotype was seen at least ten times. V dropped 0 bases and J dropped 0; count of bases not matched to a gene: 6. CDR3 length: 18 residues. CDR1 is MNHEY and CDR2 is SMNVEV in the germline V gene (reference sequence). The same sample was also studied in work on T cells in Graves' hyperthyroidism and ophthalmopathy.

This TCR was recovered from a woman aged 25 to 39 with Graves disease. The input for sequencing was peripheral blood mononuclear cells (PBMCs), taken at new diagnosis, from a patient treated with antithyroid drugs. The chain joins TRBV27 to TRBJ1-3; 9 positions match TRBD1. The CDR3, as DNA: TGTGCCAGCAGTTTATCACCCGGGACAGGGAGCTCTGGAAACACCATATATTTT. Encoded protein: CASSLSPGTGSSGNTIYF.